This record concerns one TCR beta chain sequence. Germline and junction disagree at one end, which may indicate a read error. The CDR3 has 15 residues. CDR1 is SGHTA and CDR2 is FQGTGA in the germline V gene. Genomic DNA constituted the template upon which TCR beta VDJ and CDR3 profiling was performed. TCRdb recomputed calls from the reads with MiXCR, one row per CDR3 protein. The table includes 400,000 to 450,000 distinct CDR3 sequences, about 70% detected once. This entry comes from a study of CD8+CD57+ T cells in acquired aplastic anemia. Sequencing input: sorted CD4+, CD8+, or CD8+CD57+ T cells (not recorded which) from PBMCs. The clonotype comes from a human donor in good health, serving as a control. V gene TRBV7-3 combines with J gene TRBJ1-2; a possible D gene is TRBD1 (6 bases). CDR3: CASSWGHGVRYGFTF. The CDR3 region has the DNA TGTGCCAGCAGCTGGGGGCACGGGGTACGCTATGGCTTCACCTTC.